The 15 T cell receptor beta chains listed next were all sequenced from one sample in a study of shared clonotypes between healthy human individuals. Repertoires were generated with immunoSEQ multiplex PCR, while TCRdb's copy carries only in-frame clones and drops some. The sample yields 450,000 to 500,000 clones, approximately 84% seen once. The specimen was PBMCs. These receptors were taken from a woman between 40 and 50 years old in good health. Some clones in this sample may be carry-over from other donors' samples.

As concerns this clone: The likely explanation is a read error, given a far larger clone one base away. The rearrangement joins TRBV7-7 to TRBJ2-2, with D possibly TRBD2 on 5 matching bases. CDR1 and CDR2 (germline): SSHAT, FNYEAQ (reference sequence). This CDR3 is built from 15 residues. In DNA, the CDR3 is TGTGCTAGCAGCCCCCAGGACTCGAACACCGGGAAGCTGTTTTTT. It yields the protein CASSPQDSNTGKLFF.

Regarding this clone: A far larger clone is one base from this, pointing to a likely read error. This sequence joins TRBV19 and TRBJ1-5; D uncertain. The CDR3 runs 14 residues. The V gene's germline CDR1 is LNHDA and CDR2 SQIVND (reference sequence). The CDR3 region has the DNA TGTGCCAGTAGTCTCCTTCAGCCGAATCAGCACCAGCATTTT. This translates into CASSLLQPNQHQHF.

The rearrangement uses TRBV29-1 and TRBJ2-7; 8 nucleotides align to TRBD1. The CDR3 sequence is 15 residues long. The germline CDR1 and CDR2 sequences are SQVTM and ANQGSEA. J gave up 2 bases and V 7 bases, and 13 bases lay outside the gene matches. The CDR3 coding sequence is TGCAGCGGGTTGACCTGGGACAGGCAACCCTACGAGCAGTACTTC. Residues: CSGLTWDRQPYEQYF.

There are many counts of this clone. The chain uses TRBV6-1 and TRBJ2-2, with D perhaps given as TRBD1 or TRBD2 (5 bases each). CDR3 length: 16 amino acids. CDR1 MNHNS and CDR2 SASEGT come from the germline V gene. The V gene lost 3 bases and the J gene lost 4 bases, with 15 bases spanning the gap. CDR3 sequence (DNA): TGTGCCAGCAGTGATACACCCGGGACGAGCACCGGGGAGCTGTTTTTT. Translated, it gives CASSDTPGTSTGELFF.

This clone was detected only a few times. J is TRBJ2-7 and V is TRBV29-1, with 7 bases matching TRBD2. In germline, CDR1 is SQVTM, CDR2 ANQGSEA. J gave up 1 base and V 7 bases, and 13 bases lay outside the gene matches. The CDR3 is 15 residues long. CDR3 nucleotides: TGCAGCGCCGCCCTGGGCGGGAGTGTTTCCTACGAGCAGTACTTC. This translates into CSAALGGSVSYEQYF.

This clone is a singleton in its sample. This chain joins TRBV27 and TRBJ2-7; unclear D gene. The CDR3 covers 13 residues. Trimming left V 3 bases short and J 3 bases short, with 9 bases between. The germline CDR1 and CDR2 sequences are MNHEY and SMNVEV (reference sequence). Here the CDR3 reads CASSLQGNYEQYF. In nucleotides, the CDR3 is TGTGCCAGCAGTTTGCAAGGGAACTACGAGCAGTACTTC.

The chain recombines TRBV27 with TRBJ2-7; 10 bases line up with TRBD2. V shed 4 bases and J 3 bases; nucleotides not matched to a gene: 3. The CDR3 runs 14 residues. Germline values: CDR1 MNHEY, CDR2 SMNVEV (reference sequence). CDR3 nucleotide sequence: TGTGCCAGCAGTTCCGGACTAGCGGTCTACGAGCAGTACTTC. Translated: CASSSGLAVYEQYF.

This chain links TRBV5-1 with TRBJ1-2, with 9 bases that match TRBD1. With 4 bases clipped from V and 4 bases from J, the junction kept 5 bases outside the gene matches. The length of the CDR3 is 14 residues. Germline V gene lookup returns CDR1 SGHRS and CDR2 YFSETQ. CDR3 in DNA: TGCGCCAGCAGCCCCGGACAGGGGAGCTATGGCTACACCTTC. Translated: CASSPGQGSYGYTF.

The rearrangement links TRBV7-3 to TRBJ2-2, with D possibly TRBD2 on 5 matching bases. The V and J ends lost 5 bases and 0 bases respectively, with 13 bases between them. CDR3 length: 16 residues. Germline loops: CDR1 SGHTA, CDR2 FQGTGA. The CDR3 DNA reads TGTGCCAGCAGCCCCCACCTAGCAGCGAACACCGGGGAGCTGTTTTTT. Protein product: CASSPHLAANTGELFF.

This clone appeared once. The V gene is TRBV23-1, the J gene TRBJ2-7, with 8 bases identical to TRBD2. TRBV23-1 is an ORF, with its function uncertain. V lost 2 bases, J lost 3 bases, and 21 bases stayed unmatched. The CDR3 spans 20 residues. CDR3 nucleotide sequence: TGCGCCAGCAGTCAAACGCGAAGGACTAGCCCTCTCCTCCCCCTCTACGAGCAGTACTTC. Translating it yields CASSQTRRTSPLLPLYEQYF.

The chain combines TRBV28 with TRBJ1-3; the D gene is possibly TRBD1 (6 bases). V gave up 4 bases and J gave up 2 bases, with 15 bases separating them. This CDR3 contains 16 residues. Looked up from germline, CDR1 is MDHEN and CDR2 is SYDVKM. The CDR3 spells CASSWGRGRTGNTIYF. The CDR3 nucleotides read TGTGCCAGCAGTTGGGGGCGAGGGAGGACTGGAAACACCATATATTTT.

The chain uses TRBV11-2 and TRBJ1-1; D call uncertain. The CDR3 sequence is 14 residues long. Germline values: CDR1 SGHAT, CDR2 FQNNGV. V shed 7 bases and J shed 4 bases, with 16 bases lying between them. Here the CDR3 reads CASTPRLRSTEAFF. The CDR3 DNA reads TGTGCCAGCACCCCTCGATTGCGGTCCACTGAAGCTTTCTTT.

CDR3 bases: TGTGCCAGTAGTATAGACGGGACAGTCAAGTACTACGAGCAGTACTTC. It codes for CASSIDGTVKYYEQYF. The chain recombines TRBV19 with TRBJ2-7; 7 nucleotides align to TRBD1. Germline values: CDR1 LNHDA, CDR2 SQIVND (reference sequence). The CDR3 loop spans 16 amino acids. Unmatched junction bases numbered 8, after V lost 0 bases and J lost 3 bases.

The sample holds one count of this clone. V gene TRBV15 combines with J gene TRBJ2-1; D unclear. The CDR3 has 15 amino acids. The germline CDR1 and CDR2 sequences are LNHNV and YYDKDF (reference sequence). Trimming left V 3 bases short and J 10 bases short, with 19 bases between. CDR3 nucleotide sequence: TGTGCCACCAGCAGGCCCGAGCTTGTGGCGAGGGAGCAGTTCTTC. It is translated as CATSRPELVAREQFF.

This clone was detected once. The genes are TRBV5-1 and TRBJ2-3; no reliable D call. V lost 0 bases, J lost 2 bases, and 7 bases lay in between. CDR3 size: 14 residues. Germline V gene lookup returns CDR1 SGHRS and CDR2 YFSETQ. The CDR3 spells CASSLDVFTDTQYF. The DNA for the CDR3 is TGCGCCAGCAGCTTGGACGTTTTCACAGATACGCAGTATTTT.